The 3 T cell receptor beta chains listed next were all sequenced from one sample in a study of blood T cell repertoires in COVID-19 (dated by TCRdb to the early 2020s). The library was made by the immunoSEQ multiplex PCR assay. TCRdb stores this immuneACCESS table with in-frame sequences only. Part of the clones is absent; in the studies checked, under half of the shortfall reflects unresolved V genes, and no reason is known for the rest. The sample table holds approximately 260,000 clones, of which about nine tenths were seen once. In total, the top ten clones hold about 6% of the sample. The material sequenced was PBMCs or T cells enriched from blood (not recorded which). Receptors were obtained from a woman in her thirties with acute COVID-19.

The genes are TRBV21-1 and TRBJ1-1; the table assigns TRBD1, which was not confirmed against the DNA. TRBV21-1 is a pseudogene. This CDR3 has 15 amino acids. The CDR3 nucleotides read TGTGCCAGCAGCAATCTGGGGCCGGTAAACACTGAAGCTTTCTTT. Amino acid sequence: CASSNLGPVNTEAFF.

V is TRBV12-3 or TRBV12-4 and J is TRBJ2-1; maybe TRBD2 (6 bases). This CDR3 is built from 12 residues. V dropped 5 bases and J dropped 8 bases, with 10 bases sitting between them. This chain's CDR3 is CASSRLEYEQFF. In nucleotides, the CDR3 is TGTGCCAGCAGTCGACTAGAATATGAGCAGTTCTTC.

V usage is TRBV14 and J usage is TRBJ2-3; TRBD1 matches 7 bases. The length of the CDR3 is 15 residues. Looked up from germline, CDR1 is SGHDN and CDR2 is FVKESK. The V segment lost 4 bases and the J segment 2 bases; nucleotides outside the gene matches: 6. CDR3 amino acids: CASSLLGQATDTQYF. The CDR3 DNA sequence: TGTGCCAGCAGCCTACTTGGACAGGCCACAGATACGCAGTATTTT.